This T cell receptor beta chain was documented in a study of cytomegalovirus exposure and HLA in healthy donors. The CDR3 sequence is 11 residues long. CDR1 SQVTM and CDR2 ANQGSEA come from the germline V gene. Trimming pared 4 bases from V and 6 bases from J, leaving 7 bases between. Profiling relied on immunoSEQ multiplex PCR, and the TCRdb table lists in-frame clones only, not all of them. Altogether about 250,000 clones are present, approximately 84% being singletons, with the ten largest covering around 12%. V is TRBV29-1 and J is TRBJ2-1; D not certain. The TCR was taken from a man aged 18 to 29 in good health and CMV-seropositive. Sequenced: PBMCs. In DNA, the CDR3 is TGCAGCGTTGGGTTCTTCAATGAGCAGTTCTTC. As protein: CSVGFFNEQFF.